A selection of T cell receptor beta chains follows, all from one sample in a study of T cell repertoires in cytomegalovirus infection. These receptors are not linked to any known antigen. TCRdb called the reads again in MiXCR, with one record for every CDR3 protein. This table has 700,000 to 850,000 distinct CDR3 sequences, approximately 29% appearing once. The sample here was cultured CD8+ T cells from PBMCs, taken from culture after CMV antigen stimulation. These receptors came from a human donor in good health (CMV status not recorded). Some clones in this sample may be carry-over from other donors' samples. The CDR3 runs from the conserved cysteine through the conserved F or W. The D gene is left open where the match is weak. Only some rows state a clone size, as once, few, many or a class for expanded clones.

clone size,D gene,J gene,V gene,CDR3 DNA,CDR3 protein
-,-,TRBJ1-6,TRBV27,TGTGCCAGCAGTTTATCGTGGAATTCACCCCTCCACTTT,CASSLSWNSPLHF
-,-,TRBJ1-2,TRBV27,TGTGCCAGCAGTTTAGGTGGGGGGTTGAGTGGCTACACCTTC,CASSLGGGLSGYTF
once,-,TRBJ1-1,TRBV29-1,TGCAGCGCCGAGGGCCTGAACACTGAAGCTTTCTTT,CSAEGLNTEAFF
-,-,TRBJ1-5,TRBV6-2/TRBV6-3,TGTGCCAGCAATCCCCCGGCCGGGACCCCGCTCGGCAATCAGCCCCAGCATTTT,CASNPPAGTPLGNQPQHF
-,TRBD1,TRBJ2-3,TRBV2,TGTGCCAGCACTCCCTGGGACAGGGGGTTAAACACAGATACGCAGTATTTT,CASTPWDRGLNTDTQYF
-,TRBD2,TRBJ2-5,TRBV7-9,TGTGCCAGCAGCTTCCAGCGGGGGGCCCAAGAGACCCAGTACTTC,CASSFQRGAQETQYF
few,-,TRBJ2-1,TRBV2,TGTGCCAGCAGTGGGCTAGCGAGTTACAATGAGCAGTTCTTC,CASSGLASYNEQFF
-,-,TRBJ2-4,TRBV10-1,TGCGCCAGCAGTGAGTCGAGGGGAGGCATTCAGTACTTC,CASSESRGGIQYF
-,TRBD1,TRBJ2-7,TRBV6-5,TGTGCCAGCAGTTACGCACAGGGGGCGGGGGAGCAGTACTTC,CASSYAQGAGEQYF
many,-,TRBJ1-2,TRBV7-6,TGTGCCAGCAGCTCCTCGAGGACCGAGGCTACAAACTATGGCTACACCTTC,CASSSSRTEATNYGYTF
few,-,TRBJ2-7,TRBV6-6,TGTGCCACTGCGTTAGGGCAGACCTACGAGCAGTACTTC,CATALGQTYEQYF
-,-,TRBJ1-1,TRBV27,TGTGCCAGCAGTTTATATAGGCCCACTGAAGCTTTCTTT,CASSLYRPTEAFF
-,TRBD1,TRBJ2-4,TRBV27,TGTGCCAGCAATCCACAGGGGCTAGCCAAAAACATTCAGTACTTC,CASNPQGLAKNIQYF
-,TRBD2,TRBJ2-3,TRBV4-3,TGCGCCAGCAGCCAAGATGGGACTAGCGGGACTAGCACAGATACGCAGTATTTT,CASSQDGTSGTSTDTQYF
-,TRBD2,TRBJ2-5,TRBV7-1,TGTGTCAGCAGGAAGGGAGCGGGGGGTCTCCAAGAGACCCAGTACTTC,CVSRKGAGGLQETQYF
-,TRBD1,TRBJ1-1,TRBV7-9,TGTGCCAGCAGCTCACAGGGGGAAGTTATGAAGGCTTTCTTT,CASSSQGEVMKAFF
-,-,TRBJ2-3,TRBV15,TGTGCCACCAGCAGGGGCCTGAAAGATACGCAGTATTTT,CATSRGLKDTQYF
-,-,TRBJ1-3,TRBV7-9,TGTGCCAGCAGTCCAACAGGGACCATCGGAAACACCATATATTTT,CASSPTGTIGNTIYF
-,TRBD1,TRBJ2-5,TRBV7-7,TGTGCTAGCAGCCGACAGGGTCAAGAGACCCAGTACTTC,CASSRQGQETQYF
-,-,TRBJ2-3,TRBV6-2/TRBV6-3,TGTGCCAGCACCCGGAGGGGGACAGATACGCAGTATTTT,CASTRRGTDTQYF
few,TRBD2,TRBJ2-1,TRBV9,TGTGCCAGCAGCGTCCCGACTAGCGGGGGACCGAGCTCCTACAATGAGCAGTTCTTC,CASSVPTSGGPSSYNEQFF
-,-,TRBJ1-4,TRBV12-3/TRBV12-4,TGTGCCAGCAGTTTACGAGGGGCCCTAAATGAAAAACTGTTTTTT,CASSLRGALNEKLFF
-,-,TRBJ2-3,TRBV4-1,TGCGCCAGCAGCCAAATTGCTGAGGGAAGGGTCACAGATACGCAGTATTTT,CASSQIAEGRVTDTQYF
-,TRBD1,TRBJ1-3,TRBV6-1,TGTGCCAGCAGTGCCCTCGAATCCGGACAGGCTTGGATTTATGGAAACACCATATATTTT,CASSALESGQAWIYGNTIYF
-,-,TRBJ2-5,TRBV6-1,TGTGCCAGCAGCCCAGACTATCTCCAAGAGACCCAGTACTTC,CASSPDYLQETQYF
few,TRBD1,TRBJ1-6,TRBV28,TGTGCCAGCAGTTGGGACAGGGGGATTGGTTCACCCCTCCACTTT,CASSWDRGIGSPLHF
-,-,TRBJ1-1,TRBV6-1,TGTGCCAGCACCCAAGGGCAGAAGAACACTGAAGCTTTCTTT,CASTQGQKNTEAFF
-,TRBD1,TRBJ1-6,TRBV7-9,TGTGCCAGCAGCCCCGAGGGGCCAGGGGGTAGTTCACCCCTCCACTTT,CASSPEGPGGSSPLHF
-,-,TRBJ1-1,TRBV6-5,TGTGCCAGCAGGACTTTTAACACTGAAGCTTTCTTT,CASRTFNTEAFF
few,-,TRBJ2-7,TRBV7-9,TGTGCCAGCGGTAGGGGATACGAGCAGTACTTC,CASGRGYEQYF
-,-,TRBJ1-5,TRBV7-6,TGTGCCAGCTCAGGGTACAATCAGCCCCAGCATTTT,CASSGYNQPQHF
few,-,TRBJ2-7,TRBV12-3/TRBV12-4,TGTGCCAGCAGTTTAGACGGACGGCAGTACTTC,CASSLDGRQYF
few,-,TRBJ1-2,TRBV5-4,TGTGCCAGCAGCTCGAGTTACAGGGATGGCTACACCTTC,CASSSSYRDGYTF
few,TRBD1,TRBJ1-5,TRBV18,TGTGCCAGCTCACCACAAGACAGGGATACCCCCCAGCATTTT,CASSPQDRDTPQHF
many,TRBD1,TRBJ1-4,TRBV7-8,TGTGCCAGCAGCTGGAGGACAGGCGACTATAATGAAAAACTGTTTTTT,CASSWRTGDYNEKLFF
few,-,TRBJ2-5,TRBV2,TGTGCCAGCAGTGAAGGGATCCTAGCGAAAGAGACCCAGTACTTC,CASSEGILAKETQYF
-,-,TRBJ1-6,TRBV6-2/TRBV6-3,TGTGCCAGCAGTTACCGATCCTGGGGGAGCTCCTATAATTCACCCCTCCACTTT,CASSYRSWGSSYNSPLHF